The count of the clone carrying this T cell receptor beta chain is one. Sequencing was performed with immunoSEQ multiplex PCR; in TCRdb, only in-frame clones are kept and a portion is missing. The sample lists hundreds of thousands of clones, around 89% occurring once. The sample comes from a study of shared T cell receptors in the human thymus. This CDR3 contains 15 residues. Between the trimmed V and J ends, which lost 4 bases and 6 bases, there was a span of 16 bases. Germline V gives CDR1 LGHNA, CDR2 YNFKEQ. This sample also appeared in a second study, on human thymus T cells. That report notes: Gene usage (both V and J) appeared biased in thymic and blood repertoires.

The chain carries TRBV4-2 and TRBJ1-5, with D possibly matching TRBD1 (6 bases). The clonotype comes from a boy under two years old with a congenital heart defect. Sequenced material: thymocytes. This CDR3 is CASSPNNRDGQPQHF. The CDR3 DNA reads as TGTGCCAGCAGCCCAAACAACAGGGACGGTCAGCCCCAGCATTTT.